A selection of T cell receptor beta chains follows, all from one sample in a study of CD8+ T cells in alopecia areata. Some clones are missing from TCRdb's copy, which holds only in-frame ones; the method was immunoSEQ multiplex PCR. The repertoire holds 150,000 or so clones, with 86% as singletons. Material: CD8+ T cells sorted from blood, obtained at week 4, from a patient treated with tofacitinib. Every receptor here comes from a human donor with alopecia areata. Both conserved end residues are part of each CDR3. The order of the fields is clone size, D gene, J gene, V gene, CDR3 protein, CDR3 DNA. A D gene is named only where the DNA matches it firmly. The size entry is marked missing in some rows and otherwise reads once, few, many or a size class.

clone size: once
D gene: TRBD2
J gene: TRBJ2-2
V gene: TRBV5-1
CDR3 protein: CASSPDIGTTRTGELFF
CDR3 DNA: TGCGCCAGCAGCCCGGATATCGGGACTACCCGCACCGGGGAGCTGTTTTTT

clone size: .
D gene: .
J gene: TRBJ1-3
V gene: TRBV30
CDR3 protein: CAWSDSVRTTGNTIYF
CDR3 DNA: TGTGCCTGGAGCGATAGCGTCCGAACGACTGGAAACACCATATATTTT

clone size: .
D gene: TRBD2
J gene: TRBJ2-5
V gene: TRBV6-6
CDR3 protein: CASTLGVAGGETQYF
CDR3 DNA: TGTGCCAGCACCCTCGGGGTAGCGGGAGGGGAGACCCAGTACTTC

clone size: .
D gene: .
J gene: TRBJ2-7
V gene: TRBV27
CDR3 protein: CASSLGGSYEQYF
CDR3 DNA: TGTGCCAGCAGTTTGGGTGGATCCTACGAGCAGTACTTC

clone size: once
D gene: .
J gene: TRBJ2-7
V gene: TRBV5-6
CDR3 protein: CASSLNSYEQYF
CDR3 DNA: TGTGCCAGCAGTCTGAACTCCTACGAGCAGTACTTC

clone size: .
D gene: .
J gene: TRBJ2-1
V gene: TRBV29-1
CDR3 protein: CSVESFGRNDNEQFF
CDR3 DNA: TGCAGCGTTGAATCTTTTGGGCGGAACGACAATGAGCAGTTCTTC

clone size: .
D gene: TRBD1
J gene: TRBJ2-3
V gene: TRBV9
CDR3 protein: CASSYRDRVTDTQYF
CDR3 DNA: TGTGCCAGCAGCTACCGGGACAGGGTCACAGATACGCAGTATTTT

clone size: .
D gene: .
J gene: TRBJ2-7
V gene: TRBV4-2
CDR3 protein: CASSQELWVIGEQYF
CDR3 DNA: TGTGCCAGCAGCCAGGAGCTTTGGGTGATTGGCGAGCAGTACTTC

clone size: .
D gene: .
J gene: TRBJ1-2
V gene: TRBV5-1
CDR3 protein: CASSLEEPNLDGYTF
CDR3 DNA: TGCGCCAGCAGCTTGGAGGAACCTAACCTGGATGGCTACACCTTC

clone size: .
D gene: .
J gene: TRBJ2-1
V gene: TRBV9
CDR3 protein: CASGTYNEQFF
CDR3 DNA: TGTGCCAGCGGGACCTACAATGAGCAGTTCTTC

clone size: once
D gene: TRBD2
J gene: TRBJ2-5
V gene: TRBV7-6
CDR3 protein: CASSLVRGELWETQYF
CDR3 DNA: TGTGCCAGCAGCTTAGTCCGGGGGGAGCTTTGGGAGACCCAGTACTTC

clone size: .
D gene: TRBD2
J gene: TRBJ2-1
V gene: TRBV2
CDR3 protein: CARQPQREESYNEQFF
CDR3 DNA: TGTGCCAGACAGCCTCAGCGGGAGGAGTCCTACAATGAGCAGTTCTTC

clone size: .
D gene: .
J gene: TRBJ1-5
V gene: TRBV9
CDR3 protein: CASSGDSGTQPQHF
CDR3 DNA: TGTGCCAGCAGCGGAGATTCGGGGACTCAGCCCCAGCATTTT